Listed below are T cell receptor beta chains from one sample, sequenced in a study of T cell responses to AZD1222 COVID-19 vaccine. Profiling relied on immunoSEQ multiplex PCR, and the TCRdb table lists in-frame clones only, not all of them. The sample holds about 150,000 clones, 85% to 95% seen once. Source: peripheral blood, taken on day 0 of AZD1222 vaccination. These receptors came from an adult in good health. Both conserved end residues are part of each CDR3. D genes are given only for firm matches. Clone size, where shown, is once, few, many, or a class for clones that have expanded.

-	TRBV5-6	-	TRBJ2-6	CASSPVLGATVGGANVLTF	TGTGCCAGCAGCCCCGTGCTAGGGGCTACCGTAGGGGGGGCCAACGTCCTGACTTTC
-	TRBV15	-	TRBJ2-1	CATSRARGSYNEQFF	TGTGCCACCAGCAGAGCCAGGGGTTCCTACAATGAGCAGTTCTTC
-	TRBV9	few	TRBJ2-1	CASSVGPQDEQFF	TGTGCCAGCAGCGTAGGGCCACAGGATGAGCAGTTCTTC
-	TRBV4-2	-	TRBJ2-7	CASSQVFGSYEQYF	TGTGCCAGCAGCCAAGTCTTCGGAAGCTACGAGCAGTACTTC
-	TRBV3-1/TRBV3-2	-	TRBJ2-1	CASSQRDLGPRNSYNEQFF	TGTGCCAGCAGCCAACGGGACTTGGGCCCCCGGAACTCCTACAATGAGCAGTTCTTC
-	TRBV14	-	TRBJ1-1	CASSQDLGGPLDTEAFF	TGTGCCAGCAGCCAAGATCTCGGGGGACCTCTAGACACTGAAGCTTTCTTT
TRBD2	TRBV7-2	-	TRBJ2-2	CASSLRWDYSTGELFF	TGTGCCAGCAGCTTACGTTGGGACTACTCCACCGGGGAGCTGTTTTTT
-	TRBV12-3/TRBV12-4	-	TRBJ1-2	CASGWGRYGYTF	TGTGCCAGCGGATGGGGGCGCTATGGCTACACCTTC
-	TRBV6-2/TRBV6-3	once	TRBJ1-1	CASSYSWGRSGTEAFF	TGTGCCAGCAGTTACTCGTGGGGCAGGAGCGGGACTGAAGCTTTCTTT
-	TRBV9	-	TRBJ2-6	CASSVGNLYRSGANVLTF	TGTGCCAGCAGCGTAGGGAACTTATACCGCTCTGGGGCCAACGTCCTGACTTTC
-	TRBV2	-	TRBJ1-5	CASTRGGVGNQPQHF	TGTGCCAGCACCCGGGGAGGGGTCGGGAATCAGCCCCAGCATTTT
-	TRBV30	-	TRBJ2-7	CAWSSEGGDYEQYF	TGTGCCTGGAGTTCGGAGGGCGGAGACTACGAGCAGTACTTC
-	TRBV6-5	-	TRBJ2-1	CASSYGLAEQFF	TGTGCCAGCAGTTACGGTCTAGCGGAGCAGTTCTTC
TRBD1	TRBV5-1	-	TRBJ2-7	CASSLSRGTYEQYF	TGCGCCAGCAGCTTGTCCAGGGGGACCTACGAGCAGTACTTC
TRBD1	TRBV4-1	-	TRBJ1-4	CASSQGWRQGGPNEKLFF	TGCGCCAGCAGCCAAGGGTGGAGACAGGGGGGACCTAATGAAAAACTGTTTTTT
TRBD1	TRBV4-2	-	TRBJ2-7	CASSQDEWDRGREQYF	TGTGCCAGCAGCCAAGATGAATGGGACAGGGGGCGGGAGCAGTACTTC
TRBD2	TRBV4-1	once	TRBJ2-1	CASSRTTGTSGPNEQFF	TGCGCCAGCAGCCGAACGACCGGGACTAGCGGTCCCAATGAGCAGTTCTTC
-	TRBV7-2	once	TRBJ2-5	CASSRVSETQYF	TGTGCCAGCAGCCGGGTCAGTGAGACCCAGTACTTC
TRBD1	TRBV28	-	TRBJ1-3	CASRWDRSGNTIYF	TGTGCCAGCAGGTGGGACAGGTCCGGAAACACCATATATTTT
TRBD1	TRBV2	-	TRBJ1-1	CASRTQGEVNTEAFF	TGTGCCAGCAGGACACAGGGGGAGGTGAACACTGAAGCTTTCTTT
-	TRBV30	-	TRBJ2-5	CAWRGSQETQYF	TGTGCCTGGCGCGGGTCCCAAGAGACCCAGTACTTC
-	TRBV9	few	TRBJ2-1	CASSGIAAPPSNEQFF	TGTGCCAGCAGCGGGATAGCGGCCCCCCCTTCCAATGAGCAGTTCTTC